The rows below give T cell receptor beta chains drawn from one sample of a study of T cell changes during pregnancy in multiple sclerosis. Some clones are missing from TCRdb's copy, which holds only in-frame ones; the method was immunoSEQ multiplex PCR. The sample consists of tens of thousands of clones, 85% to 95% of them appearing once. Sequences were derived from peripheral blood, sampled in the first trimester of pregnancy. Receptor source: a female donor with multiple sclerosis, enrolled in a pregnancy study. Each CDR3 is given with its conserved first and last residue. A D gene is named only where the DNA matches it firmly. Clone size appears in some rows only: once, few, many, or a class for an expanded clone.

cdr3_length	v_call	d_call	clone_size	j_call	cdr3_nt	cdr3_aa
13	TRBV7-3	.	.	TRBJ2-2	TGTGCCAGCAGCTTAAGGCCGACCGGGGAGCTGTTTTTT	CASSLRPTGELFF
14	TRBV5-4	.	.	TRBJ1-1	TGTGCCAGCAGCTTGGAGGTAGGGGACACTGAAGCTTTCTTT	CASSLEVGDTEAFF
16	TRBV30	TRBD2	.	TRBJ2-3	TGTGCCTGGAGTGTACGAGCGGGGATGGGCACAGATACGCAGTATTTT	CAWSVRAGMGTDTQYF
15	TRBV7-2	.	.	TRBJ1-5	TGTGCCAGCAGCTACGAGAGCAATAGCAATCAGCCCCAGCATTTT	CASSYESNSNQPQHF
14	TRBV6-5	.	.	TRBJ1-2	TGTGCCAGCAGTTCTTATCTATCTAACTATGGCTACACCTTC	CASSSYLSNYGYTF
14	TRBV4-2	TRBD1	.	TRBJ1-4	TGTGCCAGCAAGACGGGACAGATAAGGGAAAAACTGTTTTTT	CASKTGQIREKLFF
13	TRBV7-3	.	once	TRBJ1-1	TGTGCCAGCAGCTTACGGGGGGACACTGAAGCTTTCTTT	CASSLRGDTEAFF
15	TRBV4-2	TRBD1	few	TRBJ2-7	TGTGCCAGCAGCCAAGATGCTGACAGGGACTACGAGCAGTACTTC	CASSQDADRDYEQYF
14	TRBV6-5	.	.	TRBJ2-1	TGTGCCAGCGGAAGAGGACAGAGCTACAATGAGCAGTTCTTC	CASGRGQSYNEQFF
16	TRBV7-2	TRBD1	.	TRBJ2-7	TGTGCCAGCAGCCCCTACCGGGACAGGATCTCCTACGAGCAGTACTTC	CASSPYRDRISYEQYF
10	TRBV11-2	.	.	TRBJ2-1	TGTGCCAGCAGCTCGGGGGAGCAGTTCTTC	CASSSGEQFF
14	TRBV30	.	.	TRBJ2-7	TGTGCCTGGAGTGCAGGGTCCTGGAACTCCGAGCAGTACTTC	CAWSAGSWNSEQYF
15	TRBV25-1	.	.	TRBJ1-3	TGTGCCAGCAGTGTTCCCGGGGGTACTGGAAACACCATATATTTT	CASSVPGGTGNTIYF
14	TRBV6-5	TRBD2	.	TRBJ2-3	TGTGCCAGCAGTTCGCGGGGGGGGTTAGATACGCAGTATTTT	CASSSRGGLDTQYF
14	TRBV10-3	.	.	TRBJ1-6	TGTGCCATCAGCGCGGACAGCAACAATTCACCCCTCCACTTT	CAISADSNNSPLHF
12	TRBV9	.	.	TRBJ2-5	TGTGCCAGCAGCCCGGACCAAGAGACCCAGTACTTC	CASSPDQETQYF
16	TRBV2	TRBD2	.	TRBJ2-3	TGTGCCAGCAGGGAACTAGCGGGGCTTAGCACAGATACGCAGTATTTT	CASRELAGLSTDTQYF
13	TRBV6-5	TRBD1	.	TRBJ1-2	TGTGCCAGCAGTTACGGGACAGAGTATGGCTACACCTTC	CASSYGTEYGYTF
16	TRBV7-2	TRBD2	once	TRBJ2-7	TGTGCCAGCAGCCATCTTCTAGCGGGGGCCCCCTACGAGCAGTACTTC	CASSHLLAGAPYEQYF
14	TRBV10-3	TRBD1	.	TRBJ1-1	TGTGCCATCAGTGGGGGACAGGGTTTCACTGAAGCTTTCTTT	CAISGGQGFTEAFF
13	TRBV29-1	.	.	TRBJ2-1	TGCAGCGTTGGACGGGGGGCATACAATGAGCAGTTCTTC	CSVGRGAYNEQFF
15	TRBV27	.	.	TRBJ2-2	TGTGCCAGCAGTTTCCAGGTCCGCGCCACCGGGGAGCTGTTTTTT	CASSFQVRATGELFF
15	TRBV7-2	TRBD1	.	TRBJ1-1	TGTGCCAGCAGCCCTCAGGGGACAGGGATGAATGAAGCTTTCTTT	CASSPQGTGMNEAFF
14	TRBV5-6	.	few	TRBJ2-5	TGTGCCAGCAGCTCCTTGGGCCAGCAAGAGACCCAGTACTTC	CASSSLGQQETQYF
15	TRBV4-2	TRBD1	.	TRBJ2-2	TGTGCCAGCAGCCAGGGGGACAGTTTGACCGGGGAGCTGTTTTTT	CASSQGDSLTGELFF
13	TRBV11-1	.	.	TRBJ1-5	TGTGCCAGCAGCTCCAGGGGTGATCAGCCCCAGCATTTT	CASSSRGDQPQHF
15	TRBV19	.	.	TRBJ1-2	TGTGCCAGCTGGGGGGGGGCCGTAAAGGCGCCTGGCTACACCTTC	CASWGGAVKAPGYTF
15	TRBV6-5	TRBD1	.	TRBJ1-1	TGTGCCAGCAGTTATTTGGGGACAGGGAACACTGAAGCTTTCTTT	CASSYLGTGNTEAFF
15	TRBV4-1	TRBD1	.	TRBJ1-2	TGCGCCAGCAGCCAGACAGGGGGAGCGAGCTATGGCTACACCTTC	CASSQTGGASYGYTF
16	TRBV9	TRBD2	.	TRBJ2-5	TGTGCCAGCAGCCCAGCGCTAGCGGGGGGGCAAGAGACCCAGTACTTC	CASSPALAGGQETQYF